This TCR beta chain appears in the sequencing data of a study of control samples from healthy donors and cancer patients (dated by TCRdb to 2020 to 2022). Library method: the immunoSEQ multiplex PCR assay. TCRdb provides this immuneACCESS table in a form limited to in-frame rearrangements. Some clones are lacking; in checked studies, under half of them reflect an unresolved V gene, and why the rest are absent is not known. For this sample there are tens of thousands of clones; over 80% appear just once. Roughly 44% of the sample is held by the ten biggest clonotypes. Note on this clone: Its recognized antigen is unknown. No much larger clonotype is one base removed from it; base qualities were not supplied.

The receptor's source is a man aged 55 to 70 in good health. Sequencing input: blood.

The CDR3 protein: CASRSRGGQGYGYTF. The DNA sequence follows: TGTGCCAGTAGATCGAGGGGGGGGCAAGGGTATGGCTACACCTTC. This chain joins TRBV19 to TRBJ1-2, and possibly TRBD1, on 6 matching bases. The CDR3 numbers 15 residues from cysteine through phenylalanine. Only CDR3 DNA is held: 45 bases, read in frame from base 1. V loses 6 bases of germline sequence and J loses 5 bases, and the interval between the two ends is 19 bases. The germline V gene (reference sequence) gives CDR1 as LNHDA and CDR2 as SQIVND.